This TCR beta chain was recovered during a study of blood T cell repertoires in COVID-19. The V gene's germline CDR1 is MNHEY and CDR2 SMNVEV (reference sequence). This CDR3 contains 16 residues. Trimming took 3 bases from V and 3 from J, leaving 17 bases between them. TCRdb's copy holds only in-frame clones and misses some; the assay was immunoSEQ multiplex PCR. Here the sample spans 200,000 to 250,000 clones, around nine tenths being singletons. Grouping used clinical history reported by participants in a survey and questionnaire. The chain couples TRBV27 to TRBJ1-1; D gene uncertain. The specimen sequenced was PBMCs or T cells enriched from blood (not recorded which). The TCR comes from a woman aged 18-30 years who had recovered from COVID-19. The CDR3 sequence is CASSLVGASGYTEAFF. The DNA for the CDR3 is TGTGCCAGCAGTTTGGTTGGCGCGTCCGGGTACACTGAAGCTTTCTTT.